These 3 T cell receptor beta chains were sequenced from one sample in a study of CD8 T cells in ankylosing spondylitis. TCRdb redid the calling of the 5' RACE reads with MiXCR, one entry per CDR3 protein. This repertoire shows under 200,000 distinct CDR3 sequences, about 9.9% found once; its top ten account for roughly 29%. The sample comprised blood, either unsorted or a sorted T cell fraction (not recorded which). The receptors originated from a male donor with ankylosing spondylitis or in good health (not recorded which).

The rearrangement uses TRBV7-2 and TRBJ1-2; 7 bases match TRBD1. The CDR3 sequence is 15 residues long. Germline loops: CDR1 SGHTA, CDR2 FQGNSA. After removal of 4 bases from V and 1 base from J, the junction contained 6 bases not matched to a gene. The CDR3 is CASSSETGINYGYTF. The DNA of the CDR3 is TGTGCCAGCAGCTCCGAGACAGGGATTAACTATGGCTACACCTTC. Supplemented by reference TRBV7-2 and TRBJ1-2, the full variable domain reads GAGVSQSPSNKVTEKGKDVELRCDPISGHTALYWYRQSLGQGLEFLIYFQGNSAPDKSGLPSDRFSAERTGGSVSTLTIQRTQQEDSAVYLCASSSETGINYGYTFGSGTRLTVV.

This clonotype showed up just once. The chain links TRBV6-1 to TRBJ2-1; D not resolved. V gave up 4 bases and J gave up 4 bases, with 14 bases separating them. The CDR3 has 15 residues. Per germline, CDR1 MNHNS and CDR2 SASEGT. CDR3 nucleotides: TGTGCCAGCAGTGGAGCCCACGGACGTTACAATGAGCAGTTCTTC. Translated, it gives CASSGAHGRYNEQFF.

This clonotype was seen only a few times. The CDR3 DNA is TGCGCCAGCAGCTTCGTGCCAGGGCAGGATTCACCCCTCCACTTT. Translation: CASSFVPGQDSPLHF. V gene TRBV5-1 combines with J gene TRBJ1-6; maybe TRBD1 (5 bases). CDR1 and CDR2 (germline): SGHRS, YFSETQ. V was cut by 2 bases and J by 8 bases, with 14 bases left in between. The CDR3 is 15 amino acids. The full variable domain, with the rest looked up from reference TRBV5-1 and TRBJ1-6, is KAGVTQTPRYLIKTRGQQVTLSCSPISGHRSVSWYQQTPGQGLQFLFEYFSETQRNKGNFPGRFSGRQFSNSRSEMNVSTLELGDSALYLCASSFVPGQDSPLHFGNGTRLTVT.